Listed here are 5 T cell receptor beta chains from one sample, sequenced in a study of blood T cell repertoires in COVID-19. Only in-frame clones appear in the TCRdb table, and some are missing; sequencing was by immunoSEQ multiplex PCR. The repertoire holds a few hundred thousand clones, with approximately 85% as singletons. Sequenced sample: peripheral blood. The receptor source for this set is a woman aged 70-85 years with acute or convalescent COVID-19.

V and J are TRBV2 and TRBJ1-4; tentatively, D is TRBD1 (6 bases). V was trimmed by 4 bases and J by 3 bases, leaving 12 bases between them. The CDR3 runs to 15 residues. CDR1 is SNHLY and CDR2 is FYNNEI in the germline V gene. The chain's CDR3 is CASSVGGSANEKLFF. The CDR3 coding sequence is TGTGCCAGCAGTGTAGGGGGATCGGCTAATGAAAAACTGTTTTTT.

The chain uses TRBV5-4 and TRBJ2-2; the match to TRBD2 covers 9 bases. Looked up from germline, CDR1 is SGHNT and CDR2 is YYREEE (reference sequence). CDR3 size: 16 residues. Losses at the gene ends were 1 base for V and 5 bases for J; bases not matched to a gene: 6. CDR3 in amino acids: CASSLKRGVSTGELFF. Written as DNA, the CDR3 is TGTGCCAGCAGCTTGAAGCGGGGGGTTAGTACCGGGGAGCTGTTTTTT.

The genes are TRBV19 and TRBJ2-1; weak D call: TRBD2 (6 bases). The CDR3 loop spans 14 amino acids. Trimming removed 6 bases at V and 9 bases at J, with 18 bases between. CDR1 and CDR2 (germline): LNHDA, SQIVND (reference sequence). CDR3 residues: CASRGPGGISEQFF. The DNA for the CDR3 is TGTGCCAGTAGGGGGCCTGGAGGGATCAGTGAGCAGTTCTTC.

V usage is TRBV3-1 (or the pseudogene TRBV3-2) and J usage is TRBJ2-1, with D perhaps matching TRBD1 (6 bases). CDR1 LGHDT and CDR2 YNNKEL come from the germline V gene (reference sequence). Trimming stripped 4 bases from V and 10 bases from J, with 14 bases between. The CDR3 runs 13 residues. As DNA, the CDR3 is TGTGCCAGCAGCCCCCGGGCTCAGGGGGAGCAGTTCTTC. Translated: CASSPRAQGEQFF.

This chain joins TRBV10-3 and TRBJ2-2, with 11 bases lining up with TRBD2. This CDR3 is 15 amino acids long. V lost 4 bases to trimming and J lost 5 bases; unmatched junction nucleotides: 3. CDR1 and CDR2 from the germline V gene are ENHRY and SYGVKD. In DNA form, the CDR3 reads TGTGCCATCAGTGGTAGCGGGGGGGTAACCGGGGAGCTGTTTTTT. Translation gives CAISGSGGVTGELFF.